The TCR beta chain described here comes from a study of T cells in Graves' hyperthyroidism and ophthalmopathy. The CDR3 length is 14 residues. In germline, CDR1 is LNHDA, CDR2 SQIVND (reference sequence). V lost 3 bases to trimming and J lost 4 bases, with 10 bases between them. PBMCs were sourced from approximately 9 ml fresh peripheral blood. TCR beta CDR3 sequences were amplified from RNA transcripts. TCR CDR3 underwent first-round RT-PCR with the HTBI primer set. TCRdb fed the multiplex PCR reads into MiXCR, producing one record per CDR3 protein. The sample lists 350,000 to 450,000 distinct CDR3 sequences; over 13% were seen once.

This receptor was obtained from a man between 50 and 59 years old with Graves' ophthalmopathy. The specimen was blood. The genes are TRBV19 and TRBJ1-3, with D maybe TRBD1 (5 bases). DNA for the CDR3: TGTGCCAGTAGTATTGGACAAAACGGAAACACCATATATTTT. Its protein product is CASSIGQNGNTIYF.